These 11 T cell receptor beta chains came from one sample sequenced in a study of blood T cell repertoires in COVID-19. Data came from immunoSEQ multiplex PCR; TCRdb stores just in-frame clones and leaves some out. The sample holds a few hundred thousand clones, less than 90% seen once. Sequencing was performed on peripheral blood. The receptor source for this set is an older woman who had recovered from COVID-19.

The V gene is TRBV5-4, the J gene TRBJ2-3; the D gene is possibly TRBD2 (6 bases). V gave up 7 bases and J gave up 0 bases, with 12 bases separating them. Germline assignment: CDR1 SGHNT and CDR2 YYREEE (reference sequence). The CDR3 covers 14 residues. CDR3 sequence (DNA): TGTGCCAGCGGAGAGGCGGGGAGCACAGATACGCAGTATTTT. It encodes CASGEAGSTDTQYF.

The V call is TRBV19, the J call TRBJ1-4, with TRBD1 matching 8 bases. J lost 7 bases, V lost 0 bases, and 4 bases had no gene match. Germline CDR1 reads LNHDA; CDR2 reads SQIVND (reference sequence). CDR3 length: 15 amino acids. Here the CDR3 reads CASSIDGGQGEKLFF. CDR3 DNA sequence: TGTGCCAGTAGTATAGATGGTGGACAGGGTGAAAAACTGTTTTTT.

This chain joins TRBV29-1 and TRBJ2-3; perhaps TRBD1 as D (6 bases). Between the trimmed V and J ends, which lost 3 bases and 9 bases, there was a span of 16 bases. The CDR3 extends over 13 amino acids. Germline CDR1 is SQVTM and CDR2 is ANQGSEA. The CDR3 region has the DNA TGCAGCGTTGACGGGCAGGGGAGTCCCACGCAGTATTTT. Translating gives CSVDGQGSPTQYF.

The CDR3 reads CASRPGTDATNEKLFF. The DNA for the CDR3 is TGTGCCAGCAGGCCCGGGACAGACGCAACTAATGAAAAACTGTTTTTT. The rearrangement uses TRBV6-6 and TRBJ1-4, with 7 positions matching TRBD1. The CDR3 is 16 amino acids. Trimming removed 6 bases from V and 0 bases from J; junction bases left unmatched: 7. Looked up from germline, CDR1 is MNHNY and CDR2 is SVGAGI (reference sequence).

In this sample, this clone turned up a few times. V and J are TRBV4-3 and TRBJ1-6, with D possibly being TRBD1 (6 bases). Germline V gene lookup returns CDR1 LGHNA and CDR2 YSLEER. The CDR3 is 15 amino acids. V lost 4 bases and J lost 5, with 12 bases in between. The DNA of the CDR3 is TGCGCCAGCAGCCCCACGGGACAAAATAATTCACCCCTCCACTTT. Its protein product is CASSPTGQNNSPLHF.

The genes are TRBV5-6 and TRBJ1-3; no clear D. V lost 2 bases, J lost 0 bases, and 12 bases lay in between. Looked up from germline, CDR1 is SGHDT and CDR2 is YYEEEE. The CDR3 length is 16 residues. The DNA of the CDR3 is TGTGCCAGCAGCTTTTTGGCAGGCGCCTCTGGAAACACCATATATTTT. Translation gives CASSFLAGASGNTIYF.

V is TRBV18 and J is TRBJ1-1, with 10 bases matching TRBD1. Trimming at V came to 6 bases and at J to 1 base, leaving 5 bases not matched to a gene. CDR1 and CDR2 (germline): KGHSH, LQKENI. This CDR3 is built from 15 residues. The CDR3 nucleotides read TGTGCCAGCTCGGCGGGACAGGGGCAGAACACTGAAGCTTTCTTT. Its protein product is CASSAGQGQNTEAFF.

V usage is TRBV19 and J usage is TRBJ2-5; 7 bases line up with TRBD1. The CDR3 runs to 15 residues. The ends lost 4 bases at V and 5 bases at J; junction bases unmatched: 10. Per germline, CDR1 LNHDA and CDR2 SQIVND (reference sequence). The CDR3 is CASSRTRGLGETQYF. DNA for the CDR3: TGTGCCAGTAGTAGGACGAGGGGGCTTGGGGAGACCCAGTACTTC.

This clone was observed a handful of times. J is TRBJ1-2 and V is TRBV11-2; 11 positions match TRBD1. V was pared by 6 bases and J by 6 bases, with 6 bases of the junction left unmatched. The CDR3 has 14 residues. CDR1 and CDR2 from the germline V gene are SGHAT and FQNNGV. The CDR3 nucleotides read TGTGCCAGCAGTGGACAGGGGGCTCTAGATGGCTACACCTTC. Its translation: CASSGQGALDGYTF.

The CDR3 DNA reads as TGTGCCACCAGCGGATACGAGGGCCGCGGGGGCTACACCTTC. Protein sequence: CATSGYEGRGGYTF. The chain uses TRBV15 and TRBJ1-2; D remains ambiguous. Trimming removed 5 bases at V and 8 bases at J, with 18 bases between. Germline CDR1 reads LNHNV; CDR2 reads YYDKDF (reference sequence). CDR3 size: 14 residues.

This clone was seen many times. The chain links TRBV6-6 to TRBJ2-1, with a tentative D call TRBD2 (7 bases). The germline V gene has CDR1 MNHNY and CDR2 SVGAGI (reference sequence). With 2 bases removed from V and 5 bases from J, the gap between germline ends came to 13 bases. The length of the CDR3 is 15 residues. CDR3 protein: CASSYGGAYDNEQFF. As DNA, the CDR3 is TGTGCCAGCAGTTACGGGGGGGCCTACGACAATGAGCAGTTCTTC.